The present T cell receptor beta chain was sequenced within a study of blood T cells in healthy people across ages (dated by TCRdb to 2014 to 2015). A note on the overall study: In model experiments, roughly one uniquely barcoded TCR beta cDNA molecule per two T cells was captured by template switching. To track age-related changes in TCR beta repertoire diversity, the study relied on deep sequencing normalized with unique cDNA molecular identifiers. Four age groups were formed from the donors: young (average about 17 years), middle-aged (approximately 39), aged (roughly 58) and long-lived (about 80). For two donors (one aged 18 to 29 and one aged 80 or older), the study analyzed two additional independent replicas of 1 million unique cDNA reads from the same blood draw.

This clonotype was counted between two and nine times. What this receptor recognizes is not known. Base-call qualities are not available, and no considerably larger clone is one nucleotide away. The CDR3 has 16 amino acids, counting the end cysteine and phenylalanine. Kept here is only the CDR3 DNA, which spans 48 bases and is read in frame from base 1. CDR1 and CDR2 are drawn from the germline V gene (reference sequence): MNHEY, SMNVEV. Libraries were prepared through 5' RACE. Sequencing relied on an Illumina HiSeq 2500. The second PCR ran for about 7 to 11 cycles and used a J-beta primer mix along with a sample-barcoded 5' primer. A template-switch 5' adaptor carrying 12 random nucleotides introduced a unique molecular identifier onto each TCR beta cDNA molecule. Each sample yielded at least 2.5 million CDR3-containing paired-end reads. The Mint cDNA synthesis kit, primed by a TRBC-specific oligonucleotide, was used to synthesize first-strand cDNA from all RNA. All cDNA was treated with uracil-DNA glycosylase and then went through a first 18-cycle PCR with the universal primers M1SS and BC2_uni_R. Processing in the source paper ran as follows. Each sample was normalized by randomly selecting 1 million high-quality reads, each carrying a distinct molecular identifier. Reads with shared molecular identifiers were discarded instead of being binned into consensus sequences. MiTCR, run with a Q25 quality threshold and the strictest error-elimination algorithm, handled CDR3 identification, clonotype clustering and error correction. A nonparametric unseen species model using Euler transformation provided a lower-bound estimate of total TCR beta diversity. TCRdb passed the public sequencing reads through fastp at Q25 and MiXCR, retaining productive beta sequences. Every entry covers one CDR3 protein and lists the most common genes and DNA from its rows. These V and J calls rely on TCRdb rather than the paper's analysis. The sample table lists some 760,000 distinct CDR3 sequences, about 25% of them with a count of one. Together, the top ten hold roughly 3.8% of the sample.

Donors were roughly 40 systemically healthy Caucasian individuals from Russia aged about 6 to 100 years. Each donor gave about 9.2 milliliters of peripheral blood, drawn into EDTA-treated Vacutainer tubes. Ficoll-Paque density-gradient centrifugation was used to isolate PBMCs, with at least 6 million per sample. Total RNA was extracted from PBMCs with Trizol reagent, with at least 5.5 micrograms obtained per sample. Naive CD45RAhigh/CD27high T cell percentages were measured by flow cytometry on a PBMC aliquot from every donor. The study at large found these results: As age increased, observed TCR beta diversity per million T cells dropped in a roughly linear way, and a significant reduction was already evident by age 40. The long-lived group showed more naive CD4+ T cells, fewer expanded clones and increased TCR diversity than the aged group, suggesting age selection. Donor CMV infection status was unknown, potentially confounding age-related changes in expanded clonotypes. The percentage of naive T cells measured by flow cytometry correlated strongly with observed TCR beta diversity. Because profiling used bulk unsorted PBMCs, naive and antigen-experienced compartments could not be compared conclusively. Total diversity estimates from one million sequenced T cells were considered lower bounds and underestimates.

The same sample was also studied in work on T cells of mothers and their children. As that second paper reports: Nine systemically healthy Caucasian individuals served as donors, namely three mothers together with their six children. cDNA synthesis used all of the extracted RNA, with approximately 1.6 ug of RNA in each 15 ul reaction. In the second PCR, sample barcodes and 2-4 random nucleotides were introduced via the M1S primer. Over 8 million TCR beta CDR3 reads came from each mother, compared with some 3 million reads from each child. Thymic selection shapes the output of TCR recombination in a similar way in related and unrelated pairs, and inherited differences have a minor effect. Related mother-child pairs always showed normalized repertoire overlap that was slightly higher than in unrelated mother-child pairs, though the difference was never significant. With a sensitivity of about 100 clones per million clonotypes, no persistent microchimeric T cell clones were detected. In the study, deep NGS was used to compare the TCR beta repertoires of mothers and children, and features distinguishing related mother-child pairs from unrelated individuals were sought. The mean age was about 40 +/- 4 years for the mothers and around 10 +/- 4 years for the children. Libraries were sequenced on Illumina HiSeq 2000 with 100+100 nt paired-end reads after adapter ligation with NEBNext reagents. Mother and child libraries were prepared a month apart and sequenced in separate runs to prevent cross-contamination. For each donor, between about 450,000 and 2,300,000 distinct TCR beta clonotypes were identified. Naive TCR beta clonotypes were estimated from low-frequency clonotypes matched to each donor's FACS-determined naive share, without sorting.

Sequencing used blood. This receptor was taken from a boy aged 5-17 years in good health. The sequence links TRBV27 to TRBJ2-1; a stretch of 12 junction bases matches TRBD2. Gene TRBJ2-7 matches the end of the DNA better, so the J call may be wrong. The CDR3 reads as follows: CASSLRGLAGSYEQYF. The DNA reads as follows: TGTGCCAGCAGTTTAAGGGGACTAGCGGGTTCCTACGAGCAGTACTTC.